These T cell receptor beta chains were read from a single sample in a study of CD8+CD57+ T cells in acquired aplastic anemia. TCRdb reanalysed the reads using MiXCR and keeps one entry per CDR3 protein. The data hold approximately 98,000 distinct CDR3 sequences, with approximately 49% observed a single time. The sequencing sample was made of sorted CD4+, CD8+, or CD8+CD57+ T cells (not recorded which) from PBMCs. These receptors all stem from a human donor in good health, serving as a control. CDR3s include the opening cysteine and the closing phenylalanine or tryptophan. The order of the fields is V gene, J gene, D gene, clone size, CDR3 protein, CDR3 DNA. A D gene is named only where the DNA matches it firmly. Some rows have no size entry. The others give once, few or many, or a class for an expanded clone.

v_gene: TRBV29-1
j_gene: TRBJ1-1
d_gene: NA
abundance: few
CDR3aa: CSGHTNTEAFF
CDR3nt: TGCAGCGGTCACACGAACACTGAAGCTTTCTTT

v_gene: TRBV2
j_gene: TRBJ1-1
d_gene: NA
abundance: NA
CDR3aa: CASSSPGGLTTEAFF
CDR3nt: TGTGCCAGCAGTAGTCCCGGGGGCCTGACCACTGAAGCTTTCTTT

v_gene: TRBV2
j_gene: TRBJ2-5
d_gene: NA
abundance: NA
CDR3aa: CASSELTGQETQYF
CDR3nt: TGTGCCAGCAGTGAACTGACCGGACAAGAGACCCAGTACTTC

v_gene: TRBV2
j_gene: TRBJ2-5
d_gene: TRBD2
abundance: NA
CDR3aa: CASSVVAGAGTQYF
CDR3nt: TGTGCCAGCAGCGTAGTAGCGGGGGCAGGGACCCAGTACTTC

v_gene: TRBV19
j_gene: TRBJ1-1
d_gene: NA
abundance: many
CDR3aa: CASFGAEAFF
CDR3nt: TGTGCCAGTTTTGGGGCTGAAGCTTTCTTT

v_gene: TRBV19
j_gene: TRBJ2-6
d_gene: NA
abundance: NA
CDR3aa: CASSLRTGANVLTF
CDR3nt: TGTGCCAGTAGTCTCCGGACTGGGGCCAACGTCCTGACTTTC

v_gene: TRBV20-1
j_gene: TRBJ1-5
d_gene: NA
abundance: once
CDR3aa: CSAWEGRNQPQHF
CDR3nt: TGCAGTGCTTGGGAGGGTAGGAATCAGCCCCAGCATTTT

v_gene: TRBV5-1
j_gene: TRBJ2-7
d_gene: NA
abundance: NA
CDR3aa: CASTLEANAYEQYF
CDR3nt: TGCGCCAGCACCCTAGAGGCGAACGCCTACGAGCAGTACTTC

v_gene: TRBV7-9
j_gene: TRBJ2-1
d_gene: NA
abundance: once
CDR3aa: CASSLREQFF
CDR3nt: TGTGCCAGCAGCTTGCGCGAGCAGTTCTTC

v_gene: TRBV20-1
j_gene: TRBJ2-7
d_gene: TRBD2
abundance: NA
CDR3aa: CSAVSGSSYEQYF
CDR3nt: TGCAGTGCTGTAAGCGGGAGCTCCTACGAGCAGTACTTC

v_gene: TRBV29-1
j_gene: TRBJ1-2
d_gene: TRBD1
abundance: NA
CDR3aa: CSVEAQGAGYYGCTF
CDR3nt: TGCAGCGTTGAAGCTCAGGGGGCGGGTTACTATGGCTGCACCTTC

v_gene: TRBV30
j_gene: TRBJ1-2
d_gene: NA
abundance: many
CDR3aa: CAWSVPAGGAF
CDR3nt: TGTGCCTGGAGTGTACCGGCGGGGGGCGCATTC

v_gene: TRBV15
j_gene: TRBJ2-1
d_gene: NA
abundance: NA
CDR3aa: CATSREQEINEQFF
CDR3nt: TGTGCCACCAGCAGAGAACAGGAGATCAATGAGCAGTTCTTC

v_gene: TRBV15
j_gene: TRBJ1-6
d_gene: NA
abundance: NA
CDR3aa: CATSREIGAGVRSPLHF
CDR3nt: TGTGCCACCAGCAGAGAAATAGGCGCGGGGGTTAGGTCACCCCTCCACTTT

v_gene: TRBV9
j_gene: TRBJ1-2
d_gene: NA
abundance: many
CDR3aa: CASSVVGQGYGYTF
CDR3nt: TGTGCCAGCAGCGTAGTAGGGCAGGGCTATGGCTACACCTTC

v_gene: TRBV7-9
j_gene: TRBJ1-2
d_gene: NA
abundance: NA
CDR3aa: CASSLANGGGYTF
CDR3nt: TGTGCCAGCAGCTTAGCGAACGGAGGCGGCTACACCTTC

v_gene: TRBV12-3/TRBV12-4
j_gene: TRBJ2-3
d_gene: TRBD2
abundance: many
CDR3aa: CASSGETSGKTDTQYF
CDR3nt: TGTGCCAGCAGTGGAGAGACTAGCGGGAAAACAGATACGCAGTATTTT

v_gene: TRBV2
j_gene: TRBJ1-4
d_gene: TRBD1
abundance: NA
CDR3aa: CAGGQGTTNEKLFF
CDR3nt: TGTGCAGGGGGACAGGGGACAACTAATGAAAAACTGTTTTTT

v_gene: TRBV2
j_gene: TRBJ1-1
d_gene: NA
abundance: NA
CDR3aa: CASIVVHPDTEAFF
CDR3nt: TGTGCCAGCATTGTTGTTCACCCCGACACTGAAGCTTTCTTT

v_gene: TRBV4-3
j_gene: TRBJ2-7
d_gene: TRBD1
abundance: NA
CDR3aa: CASSQGQGDTYEQYF
CDR3nt: TGCGCCAGCAGCCAAGGACAGGGGGATACCTACGAGCAGTACTTC

v_gene: TRBV25-1
j_gene: TRBJ1-6
d_gene: NA
abundance: NA
CDR3aa: CASSLDLGGVGDSPLHF
CDR3nt: TGTGCCAGCAGCTTAGATCTAGGGGGGGTGGGGGACTCACCCCTCCACTTT

v_gene: TRBV5-1
j_gene: TRBJ1-2
d_gene: NA
abundance: NA
CDR3aa: CASNSDGNYGYTF
CDR3nt: TGCGCCAGCAACTCGGACGGGAACTATGGCTACACCTTC

v_gene: TRBV5-1
j_gene: TRBJ1-2
d_gene: NA
abundance: NA
CDR3aa: CASSSPGIDYGYTF
CDR3nt: TGCGCCAGCAGCAGCCCAGGGATCGACTATGGCTACACCTTC

v_gene: TRBV19
j_gene: TRBJ2-1
d_gene: NA
abundance: NA
CDR3aa: CASSLSRDLSSYNEQFF
CDR3nt: TGTGCCAGTAGTCTTTCAAGGGACTTAAGCTCCTACAATGAGCAGTTCTTC

v_gene: TRBV11-1
j_gene: TRBJ2-3
d_gene: TRBD2
abundance: NA
CDR3aa: CASTGTSGSRGTDTQYF
CDR3nt: TGTGCCAGCACTGGGACTAGCGGGAGTCGAGGCACAGATACGCAGTATTTT

v_gene: TRBV29-1
j_gene: TRBJ2-1
d_gene: NA
abundance: NA
CDR3aa: CSVEGAWNRQGIYNEQFF
CDR3nt: TGCAGCGTTGAAGGGGCCTGGAACCGGCAGGGCATCTACAATGAGCAGTTCTTC

v_gene: TRBV2
j_gene: TRBJ2-5
d_gene: NA
abundance: NA
CDR3aa: CASSGVLALGTQYF
CDR3nt: TGTGCCAGCAGTGGGGTCCTGGCACTGGGGACCCAGTACTTC

v_gene: TRBV5-6
j_gene: TRBJ1-4
d_gene: NA
abundance: NA
CDR3aa: CTSSLGMQGGGEKLFF
CDR3nt: TGTACCAGCAGTTTGGGAATGCAGGGAGGGGGTGAAAAACTGTTTTTT

v_gene: TRBV15
j_gene: TRBJ1-2
d_gene: NA
abundance: few
CDR3aa: CATSRRDVNGYTF
CDR3nt: TGTGCCACCAGCAGACGGGACGTGAATGGCTACACCTTC

v_gene: TRBV24-1
j_gene: TRBJ1-5
d_gene: NA
abundance: NA
CDR3aa: CATSSPTESNQPQHF
CDR3nt: TGTGCCACCAGCTCCCCGACAGAGAGCAATCAGCCCCAGCATTTT

v_gene: TRBV2
j_gene: TRBJ2-4
d_gene: NA
abundance: many
CDR3aa: CASSAGGAAKNIQYF
CDR3nt: TGTGCCAGCAGCGCTGGGGGAGCCGCCAAAAACATTCAGTACTTC

v_gene: TRBV20-1
j_gene: TRBJ2-1
d_gene: NA
abundance: many
CDR3aa: CSASRRGRPYNEQFF
CDR3nt: TGCAGTGCTAGCAGGCGGGGGCGACCCTACAATGAGCAGTTCTTC

v_gene: TRBV7-2
j_gene: TRBJ1-1
d_gene: TRBD1
abundance: NA
CDR3aa: CASSGGQPNTEAFF
CDR3nt: TGTGCCAGCAGCGGGGGACAGCCGAACACTGAAGCTTTCTTT

v_gene: TRBV6-6
j_gene: TRBJ1-6
d_gene: NA
abundance: many
CDR3aa: CASSYSRGGSPLHF
CDR3nt: TGTGCCAGCAGTTACTCGAGGGGCGGTTCACCCCTCCACTTT

v_gene: TRBV2
j_gene: TRBJ1-5
d_gene: NA
abundance: NA
CDR3aa: CASSELTGNQPQHF
CDR3nt: TGTGCCAGCAGTGAATTGACGGGCAATCAGCCCCAGCATTTT

v_gene: TRBV25-1
j_gene: TRBJ2-1
d_gene: NA
abundance: few
CDR3aa: CASSGGAYEQFF
CDR3nt: TGTGCCAGCAGTGGGGGGGCTTATGAGCAGTTCTTC

v_gene: TRBV24-1
j_gene: TRBJ1-2
d_gene: NA
abundance: NA
CDR3aa: CARQVANYGYTF
CDR3nt: TGTGCCAGACAGGTAGCTAACTATGGCTACACCTTC

v_gene: TRBV20-1
j_gene: TRBJ2-7
d_gene: TRBD1
abundance: NA
CDR3aa: CSARHTGGSPYF
CDR3nt: TGCAGTGCTAGACACACAGGGGGTAGCCCGTACTTC

v_gene: TRBV7-2
j_gene: TRBJ1-1
d_gene: NA
abundance: many
CDR3aa: CASVSLNTEAFF
CDR3nt: TGTGCCAGCGTTTCTCTGAACACTGAAGCTTTCTTT

v_gene: TRBV10-2
j_gene: TRBJ2-2
d_gene: NA
abundance: NA
CDR3aa: CASLVDPGNTGELFF
CDR3nt: TGCGCCAGTCTCGTAGACCCTGGAAACACCGGGGAGCTGTTTTTT